The present TCR beta chain was sequenced within a study of blood T cell repertoires in COVID-19. Overall study context: The United States, Italy and Spain supplied acute and convalescent COVID-19 samples.

Participant ages covered roughly 18 to 89 years across 24 US areas. With 6 bases removed from V and 7 bases from J, the gap between germline ends came to 18 bases. This CDR3 has 15 amino acids. Looked up from germline, CDR1 is SGHVS and CDR2 is FQNEAQ. In its sample, this clone was seen once. The table came from immunoSEQ multiplex PCR; TCRdb's copy has only in-frame clones and leaves some out. The sample yields 200,000 to 300,000 clones, approximately 86% seen once. V and J are TRBV7-8 and TRBJ2-2; a possible D gene is TRBD2 (7 bases). This TCR derives from a woman between 18 and 29 years old who had recovered from COVID-19. Material: PBMCs or T cells enriched from blood (not recorded which). In nucleotides, the CDR3 is TGTGCCAGCAGAGAGACGGGGGGCGCGGTCGGGGAGCTGTTTTTT. Encoded protein: CASRETGGAVGELFF.